This entry lists 15 T cell receptor beta chains sequenced from one sample in a study of blood T cell repertoires in COVID-19. The protocol was immunoSEQ multiplex PCR, while the TCRdb copy is restricted to in-frame clones and leaves out a portion. The sample lists 220,000 or so clones; roughly 84% were seen once. The sample consisted of PBMCs or T cells enriched from blood (not recorded which). The receptors come from a woman aged 35 to 49 who had recovered from COVID-19.

CDR3 coding DNA: TGTGCCAGTAGTATAACAGTAAGCACAGATACGCAGTATTTT. This encodes CASSITVSTDTQYF. V and J are TRBV19 and TRBJ2-3; D unresolved. CDR3 length: 14 residues. V lost 2 bases and J lost 0, with 6 bases in between. Per the germline V gene, CDR1 is LNHDA and CDR2 is SQIVND (reference sequence).

The chain has TRBV7-9 and TRBJ1-2; D is unresolved. CDR3 length: 14 amino acids. Trimming pared 1 base from V and 1 base from J, leaving 7 bases between. The V gene's germline CDR1 is SEHNR and CDR2 FQNEAQ (reference sequence). The CDR3 region is CASSLGRDNYGYTF. DNA for the CDR3: TGTGCCAGCAGCTTAGGACGGGATAACTATGGCTACACCTTC.

The rearrangement joins TRBV18 to TRBJ1-3; a weak D match, TRBD1 (5 bases). The CDR3 has 16 amino acids. Trimming took off 3 bases at V and 4 bases at J, with 16 bases between the two ends. Per germline, CDR1 KGHSH and CDR2 LQKENI. The CDR3 bases are TGTGCCAGCTCACCGTCGACAGAGGCTTGGGGAAACACCATATATTTT. It codes for CASSPSTEAWGNTIYF.

This clone was recorded only once. The V call is TRBV15, the J call TRBJ2-1, with 7 bases identical to TRBD2. Germline CDR1 and CDR2: LNHNV and YYDKDF (reference sequence). Trimming cost V 1 base and J 0 bases; bases outside gene matches: 6. The CDR3 has 17 amino acids. The DNA for the CDR3 is TGTGCCACCAGCAGAGGACTAGCCTTAAGCTCCTACAATGAGCAGTTCTTC. This codes for CATSRGLALSSYNEQFF. The full variable domain, with the rest looked up from reference TRBV15 and TRBJ2-1, is DAMVIQNPRYQVTQFGKPVTLSCSQTLNHNVMYWYQQKSSQAPKLLFHYYDKDFNNEADTPDNFQSRRPNTSFCFLDIRSPGLGDTAMYLCATSRGLALSSYNEQFFGPGTRLTVL.

The chain is built from TRBV19 and TRBJ1-2; D unresolved. CDR1 and CDR2 (germline): LNHDA, SQIVND (reference sequence). CDR3 size: 15 residues. V gave up 6 bases and J gave up 0 bases, with 14 bases separating them. The DNA of the CDR3 is TGTGCCAGTAGATCCCCTAGGGAGTCTAACTATGGCTACACCTTC. Encoded protein: CASRSPRESNYGYTF.

V and J are TRBV6-5 and TRBJ1-2, with TRBD1 matching over 10 bases. This CDR3 comprises 16 residues. The trim removed 2 bases at V and 4 bases at J, leaving 7 bases unmatched. Per germline, CDR1 MNHEY and CDR2 SVGAGI. CDR3: CASSYPLDRGTYGYTF. Written as DNA, the CDR3 is TGTGCCAGCAGTTACCCCTTGGACAGGGGGACCTATGGCTACACCTTC.

The rearrangement joins TRBV15 to TRBJ2-5; tentatively, D is TRBD2 (5 bases). The CDR3 runs 18 residues. The germline gives CDR1 LNHNV, CDR2 YYDKDF (reference sequence). Trimming left V 1 base short and J 1 base short, with 19 bases between. The CDR3 sequence is CATSRGASGSASQETQYF. Written as DNA, the CDR3 is TGTGCCACCAGCAGAGGGGCGTCGGGAAGTGCCTCCCAAGAGACCCAGTACTTC.

With regard to this clone: This CDR3 is also generated by other DNA sequences in the sample. This chain links TRBV7-2 with TRBJ1-5, with TRBD1 as a possible D gene (5 bases). Trimming removed 2 bases from V and 4 bases from J, with 6 bases in between. Germline CDR1 and CDR2: SGHTA and FQGNSA. The CDR3 sequence is 13 residues long. The CDR3 nucleotides read TGTGCCAGCAGCTTACGGGGGAATCAGCCCCAGCATTTT. Translation gives CASSLRGNQPQHF.

This clone was seen only once. The V and J genes are TRBV2 and TRBJ2-5, with D perhaps matching TRBD1 (5 bases). CDR1 is SNHLY and CDR2 is FYNNEI in the germline V gene. Trimming left V 6 bases short and J 5 bases short, with 13 bases between. This CDR3 contains 13 residues. CDR3 coding DNA: TGTGCCAGCAGCTTCAGGGCGGTGGAGACCCAGTACTTC. Translated, it gives CASSFRAVETQYF.

The chain combines TRBV9 with TRBJ1-1; maybe TRBD1 (5 bases). The V and J ends lost 4 bases and 3 bases respectively, with 19 bases between them. The CDR3 totals 16 residues. The germline V gene encodes CDR1 SGDLS and CDR2 YYNGEE. The CDR3 region is CASSPGTIGTDTEAFF. The CDR3 nucleotides read TGTGCCAGCAGCCCGGGGACTATCGGAACTGACACTGAAGCTTTCTTT.

V gene TRBV6-1 combines with J gene TRBJ1-2; possible D gene TRBD1, 5 bases. V dropped 2 bases and J dropped 8 bases, with 12 bases sitting between them. The CDR3 runs to 13 residues. Germline CDR1 and CDR2: MNHNS and SASEGT. This chain's CDR3 is CASSEWDSGGYTF. The CDR3 nucleotides are TGTGCCAGCAGTGAATGGGACTCGGGCGGCTACACCTTC.

This sequence joins TRBV19 and TRBJ2-2; 9 bases match TRBD2. CDR1 and CDR2 from the germline V gene are LNHDA and SQIVND (reference sequence). The ends lost 3 bases at V and 0 bases at J; junction bases unmatched: 2. The CDR3 covers 16 residues. For the CDR3, the DNA is TGTGCCAGTAGTATGGGACTAGCACCGAACACCGGGGAGCTGTTTTTT. This encodes CASSMGLAPNTGELFF.

This clone was recorded only once. In DNA form, the CDR3 reads TGCGCCAGCAGGCCAGCTCGGACTAGCGGAGGGGACAATGAGCAGTTCTTC. This translates into CASRPARTSGGDNEQFF. This chain uses TRBV4-1 with TRBJ2-1; 10 bases are shared with TRBD2. The CDR3 has 17 residues. Losses at the gene ends were 6 bases for V and 5 bases for J; bases not matched to a gene: 13. Per germline, CDR1 MGHRA and CDR2 YSYEKL.

The chain couples TRBV2 to TRBJ2-7; D may be TRBD1 (5 bases). This CDR3 comprises 13 residues. Germline CDR1 SNHLY, CDR2 FYNNEI. Deletions cut 7 bases from V and 1 base from J, with 11 bases between. The CDR3 sequence: CASIGAISYEQYF. DNA of the CDR3: TGTGCCAGCATTGGGGCTATATCCTACGAGCAGTACTTC.

The CDR3 reads CASSSNNEQFF. Here the CDR3 DNA reads TGCGCCAGCAGCTCTAACAATGAGCAGTTCTTC. The gene calls are TRBV5-1 and TRBJ2-1; D call uncertain. The CDR3 extends over 11 amino acids. V shed 3 bases and J shed 5 bases, with 3 bases lying between them. From germline, CDR1 is SGHRS and CDR2 YFSETQ.